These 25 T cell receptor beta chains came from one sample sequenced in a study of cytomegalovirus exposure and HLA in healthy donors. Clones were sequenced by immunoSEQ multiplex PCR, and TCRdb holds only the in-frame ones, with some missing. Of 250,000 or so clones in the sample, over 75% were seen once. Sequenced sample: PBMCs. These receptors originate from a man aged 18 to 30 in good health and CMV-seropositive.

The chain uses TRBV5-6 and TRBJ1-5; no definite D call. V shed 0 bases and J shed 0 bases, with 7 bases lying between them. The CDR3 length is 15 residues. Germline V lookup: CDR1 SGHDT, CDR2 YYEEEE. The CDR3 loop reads CASSLAGYSNQPQHF. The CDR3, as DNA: TGTGCCAGCAGCTTGGCAGGCTATAGCAATCAGCCCCAGCATTTT. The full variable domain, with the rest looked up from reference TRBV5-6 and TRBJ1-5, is DAGVTQSPTHLIKTRGQQVTLRCSPKSGHDTVSWYQQALGQGPQFIFQYYEEEERQRGNFPDRFSGHQFPNYSSELNVNALLLGDSALYLCASSLAGYSNQPQHFGDGTRLSIL.

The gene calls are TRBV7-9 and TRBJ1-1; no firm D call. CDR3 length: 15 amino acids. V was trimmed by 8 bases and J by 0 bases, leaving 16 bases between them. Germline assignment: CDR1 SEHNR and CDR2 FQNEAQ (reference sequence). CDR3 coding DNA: TGTGCCAGCCTCCCAGTCGTCAGGTTGAACACTGAAGCTTTCTTT. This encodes CASLPVVRLNTEAFF.

The CDR3 DNA follows: TGTGCCAGCAGTTTAGGACACTCATATGGCTACACCTTC. It encodes CASSLGHSYGYTF. This rearrangement joins TRBV28 to TRBJ1-2, with a weak D call TRBD1 (5 bases). CDR3 length: 13 amino acids. Trimming took off 2 bases at V and 5 bases at J, with 9 bases between the two ends. From germline, CDR1 is MDHEN and CDR2 SYDVKM.

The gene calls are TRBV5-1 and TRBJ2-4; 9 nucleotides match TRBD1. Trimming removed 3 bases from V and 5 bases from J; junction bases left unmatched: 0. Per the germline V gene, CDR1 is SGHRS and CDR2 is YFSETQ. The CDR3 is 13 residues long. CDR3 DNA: TGCGCCAGCAGCTGGACAGGGGAAAACATTCAGTACTTC. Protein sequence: CASSWTGENIQYF.

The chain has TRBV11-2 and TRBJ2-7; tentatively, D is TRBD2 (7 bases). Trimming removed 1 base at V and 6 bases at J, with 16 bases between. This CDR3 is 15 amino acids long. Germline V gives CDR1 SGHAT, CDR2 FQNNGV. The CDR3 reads CASSLGGGPKGEQYF. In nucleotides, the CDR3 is TGTGCCAGCAGCTTAGGGGGGGGGCCCAAGGGCGAGCAGTACTTC.

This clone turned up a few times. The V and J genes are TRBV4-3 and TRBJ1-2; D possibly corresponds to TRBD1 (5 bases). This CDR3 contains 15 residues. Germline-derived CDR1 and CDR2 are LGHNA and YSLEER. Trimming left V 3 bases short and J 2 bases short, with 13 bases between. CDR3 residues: CASSQARQLNYGYTF. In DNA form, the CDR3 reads TGCGCCAGCAGCCAGGCAAGACAGTTGAACTATGGCTACACCTTC.

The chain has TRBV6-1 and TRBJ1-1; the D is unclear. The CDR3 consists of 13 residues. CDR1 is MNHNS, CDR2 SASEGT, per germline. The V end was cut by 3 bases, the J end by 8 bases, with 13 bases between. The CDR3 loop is CASSDADRWEAFF. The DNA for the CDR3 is TGTGCCAGCAGTGACGCGGACCGCTGGGAAGCTTTCTTT.

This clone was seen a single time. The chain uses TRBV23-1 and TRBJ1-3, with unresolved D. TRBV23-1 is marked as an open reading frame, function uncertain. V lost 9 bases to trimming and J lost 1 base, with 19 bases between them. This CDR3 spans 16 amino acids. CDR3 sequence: CARLGGLERSGNTIYF. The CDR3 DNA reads TGCGCCAGGCTGGGCGGCCTCGAGAGGTCTGGAAACACCATATATTTT.

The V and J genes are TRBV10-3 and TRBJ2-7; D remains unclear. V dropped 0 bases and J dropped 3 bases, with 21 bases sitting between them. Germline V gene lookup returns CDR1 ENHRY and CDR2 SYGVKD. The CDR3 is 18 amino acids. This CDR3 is CAISESGSPKMINYEQYF. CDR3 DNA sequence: TGTGCCATCAGTGAGTCCGGGTCTCCAAAAATGATTAACTACGAGCAGTACTTC.

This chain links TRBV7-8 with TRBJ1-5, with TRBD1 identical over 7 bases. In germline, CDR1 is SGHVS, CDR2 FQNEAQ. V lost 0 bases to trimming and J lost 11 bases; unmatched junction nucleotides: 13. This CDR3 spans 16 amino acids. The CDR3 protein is CASSLAAAGGSGAQHF. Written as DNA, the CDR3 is TGTGCCAGCAGCTTAGCGGCGGCAGGGGGGAGCGGAGCCCAGCATTTT.

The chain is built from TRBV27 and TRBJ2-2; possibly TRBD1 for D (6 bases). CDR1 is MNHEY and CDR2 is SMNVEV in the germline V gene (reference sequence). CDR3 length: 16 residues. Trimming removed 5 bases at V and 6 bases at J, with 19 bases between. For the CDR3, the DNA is TGTGCCAGCAGTAAACCACAGGGTGGCGTAGCCGGGGAGCTGTTTTTT. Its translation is CASSKPQGGVAGELFF.

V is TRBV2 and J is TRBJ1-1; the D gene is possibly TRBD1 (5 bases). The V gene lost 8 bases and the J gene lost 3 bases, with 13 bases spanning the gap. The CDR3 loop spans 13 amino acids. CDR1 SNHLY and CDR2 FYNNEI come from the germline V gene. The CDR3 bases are TGTGCCAGCGGGGGACCTGGGGACACTGAAGCTTTCTTT. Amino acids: CASGGPGDTEAFF.

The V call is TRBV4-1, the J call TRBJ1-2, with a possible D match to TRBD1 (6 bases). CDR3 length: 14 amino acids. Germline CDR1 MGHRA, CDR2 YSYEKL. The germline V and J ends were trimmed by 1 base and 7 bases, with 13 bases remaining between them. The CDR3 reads CASSQVGGHAGYTF. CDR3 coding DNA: TGCGCCAGCAGCCAAGTGGGGGGCCATGCTGGCTACACCTTC.

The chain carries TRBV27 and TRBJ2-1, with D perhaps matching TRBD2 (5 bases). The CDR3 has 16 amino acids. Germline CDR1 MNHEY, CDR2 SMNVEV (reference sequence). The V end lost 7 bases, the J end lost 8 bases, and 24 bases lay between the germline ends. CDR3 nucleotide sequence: TGTGCCAGCAATCTACGGGGAGACCCCTATGTGTATGAGCAGTTCTTC. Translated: CASNLRGDPYVYEQFF.

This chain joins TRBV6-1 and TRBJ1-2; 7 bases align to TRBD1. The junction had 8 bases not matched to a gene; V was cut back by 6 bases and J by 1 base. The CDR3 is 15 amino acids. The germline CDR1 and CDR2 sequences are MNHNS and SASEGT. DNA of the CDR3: TGTGCCAGCAGCCTTCTAGGGGACAGTAACTATGGCTACACCTTC. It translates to CASSLLGDSNYGYTF.

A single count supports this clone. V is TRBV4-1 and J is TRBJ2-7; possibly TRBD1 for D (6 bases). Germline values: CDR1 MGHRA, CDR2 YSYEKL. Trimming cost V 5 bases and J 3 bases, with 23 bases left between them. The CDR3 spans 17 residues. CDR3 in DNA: TGCGCCAGCAGCACACGCCCGTCCCTGGACAGAATCTACGAGCAGTACTTC. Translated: CASSTRPSLDRIYEQYF.

Here the CDR3 reads CASRLDSPTGELFF. Written as DNA, the CDR3 is TGTGCCAGCAGATTAGACAGTCCCACCGGGGAGCTGTTTTTT. This chain links TRBV2 with TRBJ2-2, with TRBD1 as a possible D gene (5 bases). Per germline, CDR1 SNHLY and CDR2 FYNNEI. The CDR3 is made up of 14 amino acids. Trimming stripped 6 bases from V and 4 bases from J, with 12 bases between.

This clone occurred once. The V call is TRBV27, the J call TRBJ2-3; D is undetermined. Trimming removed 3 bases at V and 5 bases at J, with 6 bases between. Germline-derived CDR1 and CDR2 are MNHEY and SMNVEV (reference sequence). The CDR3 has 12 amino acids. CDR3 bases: TGTGCCAGCAGTTTGACGGGAGATACGCAGTATTTT. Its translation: CASSLTGDTQYF.

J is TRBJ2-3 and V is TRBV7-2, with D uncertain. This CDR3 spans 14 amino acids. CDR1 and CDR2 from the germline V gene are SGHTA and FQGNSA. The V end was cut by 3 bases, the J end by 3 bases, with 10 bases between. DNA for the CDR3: TGTGCCAGCAGCTTTGGCTTGGCGACAGATACGCAGTATTTT. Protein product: CASSFGLATDTQYF.

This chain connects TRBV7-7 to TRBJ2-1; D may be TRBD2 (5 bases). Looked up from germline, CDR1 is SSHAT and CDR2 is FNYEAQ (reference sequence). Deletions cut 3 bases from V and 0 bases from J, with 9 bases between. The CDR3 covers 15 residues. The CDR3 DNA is TGTGCCAGCAGCTTTAGCGCGAGCTCCTACAATGAGCAGTTCTTC. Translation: CASSFSASSYNEQFF.

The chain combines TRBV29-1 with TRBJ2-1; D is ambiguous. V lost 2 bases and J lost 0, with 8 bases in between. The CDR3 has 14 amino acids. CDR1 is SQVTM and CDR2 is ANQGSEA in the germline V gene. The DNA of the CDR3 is TGCAGCGTTGAACGAGTGAACTCCTACAATGAGCAGTTCTTC. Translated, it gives CSVERVNSYNEQFF.

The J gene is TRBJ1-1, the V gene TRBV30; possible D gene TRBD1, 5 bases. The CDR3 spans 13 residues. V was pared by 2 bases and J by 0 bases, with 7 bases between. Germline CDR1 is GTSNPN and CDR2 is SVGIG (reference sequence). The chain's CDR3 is CAWSWGMNTEAFF. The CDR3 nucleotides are TGTGCCTGGAGTTGGGGGATGAACACTGAAGCTTTCTTT.

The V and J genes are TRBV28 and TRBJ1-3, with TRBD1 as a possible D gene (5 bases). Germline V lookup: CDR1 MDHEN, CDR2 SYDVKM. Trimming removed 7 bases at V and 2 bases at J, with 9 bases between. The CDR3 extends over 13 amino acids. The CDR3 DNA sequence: TGTGCCAGCAAAGACAGTACTGGAAACACCATATATTTT. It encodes CASKDSTGNTIYF.

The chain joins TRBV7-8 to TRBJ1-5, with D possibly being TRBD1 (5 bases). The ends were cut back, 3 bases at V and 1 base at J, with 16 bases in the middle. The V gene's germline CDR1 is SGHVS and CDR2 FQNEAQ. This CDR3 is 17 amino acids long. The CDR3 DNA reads TGTGCCAGCAGCTTTAGCCAGAGCAGGGCCAGCAATCAGCCCCAGCATTTT. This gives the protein CASSFSQSRASNQPQHF.

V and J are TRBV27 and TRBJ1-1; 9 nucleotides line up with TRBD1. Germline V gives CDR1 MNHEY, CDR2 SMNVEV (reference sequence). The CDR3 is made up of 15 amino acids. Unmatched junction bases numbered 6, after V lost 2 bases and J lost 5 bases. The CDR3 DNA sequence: TGTGCCAGCAGTTTAGTAGGACAGGGGCAGACTGAAGCTTTCTTT. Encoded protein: CASSLVGQGQTEAFF.